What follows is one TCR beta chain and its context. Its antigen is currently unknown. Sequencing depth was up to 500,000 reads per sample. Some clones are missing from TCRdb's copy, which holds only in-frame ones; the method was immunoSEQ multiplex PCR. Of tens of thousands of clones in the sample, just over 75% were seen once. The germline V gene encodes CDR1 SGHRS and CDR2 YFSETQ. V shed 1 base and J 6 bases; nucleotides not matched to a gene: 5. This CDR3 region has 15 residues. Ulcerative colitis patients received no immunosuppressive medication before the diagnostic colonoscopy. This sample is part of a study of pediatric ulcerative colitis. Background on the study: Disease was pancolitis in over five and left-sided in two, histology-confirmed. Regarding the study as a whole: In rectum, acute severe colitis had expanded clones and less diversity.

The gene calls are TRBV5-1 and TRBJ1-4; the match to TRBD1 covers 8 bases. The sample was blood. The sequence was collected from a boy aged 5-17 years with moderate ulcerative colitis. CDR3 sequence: CASSLSGTGYEKLFF. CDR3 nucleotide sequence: TGCGCCAGCAGCTTGTCCGGGACAGGTTATGAAAAACTGTTTTTT.